One sample yielded the 4 T cell receptor beta chains listed below, sequenced in a study of T cell repertoires in cytomegalovirus infection. TCRdb independently ran MiXCR on the reads; one entry per CDR3 protein. The profile shows 200,000 to 250,000 distinct CDR3 sequences, approximately 13% of them singletons. The material sequenced was PBMCs. The receptor set was obtained from a human donor in good health (CMV status not recorded). Some clones in this sample may be carry-over from other donors' samples.

This clonotype was seen at least ten times. The chain recombines TRBV2 with TRBJ2-2; 10 bases are shared with TRBD2. The CDR3 is 16 residues long. Germline trimming cut 4 bases from V and 4 bases from J; bases unmatched to any gene: 6. CDR1 and CDR2 (germline): SNHLY, FYNNEI. The CDR3: CASSVQSGRATGELFF. CDR3 DNA: TGTGCCAGCAGTGTGCAGAGCGGGAGGGCCACCGGGGAGCTGTTTTTT.

This chain uses TRBV25-1 with TRBJ2-7, with 8 positions matching TRBD1. V was pared by 4 bases and J by 5 bases, with 7 bases of the junction left unmatched. There are 14 residues in the CDR3. Germline-derived CDR1 and CDR2 are MGHDK and SYGVNS. The CDR3 sequence: CASSGTGPWDEQYF. CDR3 DNA sequence: TGTGCCAGCAGTGGGACAGGGCCTTGGGACGAGCAGTACTTC.

The sample holds a few counts of this clonotype. The chain combines TRBV28 with TRBJ2-4; tentative D call: TRBD1 (5 bases). CDR1 is MDHEN and CDR2 is SYDVKM in the germline V gene. The V and J ends lost 6 bases and 5 bases respectively, with 17 bases between them. CDR3 length equals 15 residues. The CDR3 DNA sequence: TGTGCCAGCAGCCACCGTGACAGCCGGCAAAACATTCAGTACTTC. Translating gives CASSHRDSRQNIQYF.

The table lists this clonotype with many counts. V usage is TRBV7-2 and J usage is TRBJ2-7, with 9 nucleotides matching TRBD2. This CDR3 region has 13 residues. The V segment lost 5 bases and the J segment 9 bases; nucleotides outside the gene matches: 8. Germline assignment: CDR1 SGHTA and CDR2 FQGNSA. The DNA of the CDR3 is TGTGCCAGCAGCCCGGCGGGAGGGGTGGGGCAGTACTTC. Translated, it gives CASSPAGGVGQYF.